A single sample is the source of the 18 T cell receptor beta chains below, sequenced in a study of technical replicates of blood from a few donors. The method was immunoSEQ multiplex PCR; TCRdb's version includes in-frame clones alone and lacks a portion of them. The sample has over 70,000 clones; about 94% are singletons. The sequencing sample was made of T cells isolated from PBMCs. These receptors originate from a human donor in good health.

The V call is TRBV25-1, the J call TRBJ2-7; possibly TRBD2 for D (6 bases). The CDR3 extends over 17 amino acids. Germline CDR1 MGHDK, CDR2 SYGVNS. The V end was cut by 4 bases, the J end by 3 bases, with 22 bases between. The CDR3 reads CASSGSGTGLFLYEQYF. The CDR3 bases are TGTGCCAGCAGTGGCTCCGGTACGGGACTCTTCCTCTACGAGCAGTACTTC.

V gene TRBV2 combines with J gene TRBJ1-5, with 9 bases that match TRBD1. Germline V CDR1 and CDR2: SNHLY, FYNNEI. V lost 8 bases to trimming and J lost 4 bases; unmatched junction nucleotides: 6. This CDR3 has 14 residues. CDR3 nucleotides: TGTGCCAGCCGGGGACAGGGTAGTAATCAGCCCCAGCATTTT. Its translation: CASRGQGSNQPQHF. The complete variable domain, with remaining parts taken from reference TRBV2 and TRBJ1-5, reads EPEVTQTPSHQVTQMGQEVILRCVPISNHLYFYWYRQILGQKVEFLVSFYNNEISEKSEIFDDQFSVERPDGSNFTLKIRSTKLEDSAMYFCASRGQGSNQPQHFGDGTRLSIL.

This chain uses TRBV9 with TRBJ2-1; D gene unclear. Germline V gene data show CDR1 as SGDLS and CDR2 as YYNGEE. The ends were cut back, 4 bases at V and 0 bases at J, with 14 bases in the middle. The CDR3 consists of 16 residues. In nucleotides, the CDR3 is TGTGCCAGCAGCCCCTCTCAAAAGAGCTCCTACAATGAGCAGTTCTTC. It translates to CASSPSQKSSYNEQFF.

Comment on this clone: One junction end does not reproduce the germline sequence, and a read error may be involved. The chain joins TRBV18 to TRBJ1-4, with TRBD1 matching 11 bases. Germline V gene lookup returns CDR1 KGHSH and CDR2 LQKENI. The CDR3 contains 15 residues. The CDR3 protein is CASSPSGDKGQGESF. CDR3 nucleotide sequence: TGTGCCAGCTCACCCTCCGGAGACAAGGGACAGGGGGAATCGTTT. The variable domain in full, completed from reference TRBV18 and TRBJ1-4, reads NAGVMQNPRHLVRRRGQEARLRCSPMKGHSHVYWYRQLPEEGLKFMVYLQKENIIDESGMPKERFSAEFPKEGPSILRIQQVVRGDSAAYFCASSPSGDKGQGESFGSGTQLSVL.

The rearrangement links TRBV5-4 to TRBJ2-5; D not resolved. Germline V gene lookup returns CDR1 SGHNT and CDR2 YYREEE (reference sequence). This CDR3 contains 13 residues. Trimming removed 2 bases at V and 2 bases at J, with 7 bases between. The CDR3 bases are TGTGCCAGCAGCTTAACAGTTCAAGAGACCCAGTACTTC. Protein product: CASSLTVQETQYF.

The rearrangement links TRBV19 to TRBJ1-5, with D hard to call. The V and J ends lost 5 bases and 0 bases respectively, with 17 bases between them. The CDR3 is 17 residues long. CDR1 and CDR2 (germline): LNHDA, SQIVND (reference sequence). The CDR3 is CASSLFGGSHSNQPQHF. The CDR3 DNA reads TGTGCCAGTAGTTTGTTTGGAGGGTCCCATAGCAATCAGCCCCAGCATTTT.

The chain employs TRBV9 and TRBJ1-1; 7 nucleotides match TRBD1. This CDR3 is 12 amino acids long. CDR1 and CDR2 (germline): SGDLS, YYNGEE. J gave up 4 bases and V 4 bases, and 1 base lay outside the gene matches. The CDR3 DNA reads TGTGCCAGCAGCACAGGGGTCACTGAAGCTTTCTTT. Its protein is CASSTGVTEAFF.

The chain carries TRBV12-5 and TRBJ1-1; TRBD1 matches 7 bases. Trimming at V came to 4 bases and at J to 1 base, leaving 0 bases not matched to a gene. Per germline, CDR1 LGHNT and CDR2 FRNRAP. This CDR3 is 13 amino acids long. CDR3 in amino acids: CASGWDRNTEAFF. The CDR3 nucleotides are TGTGCTAGTGGTTGGGACAGGAACACTGAAGCTTTCTTT.

The chain employs TRBV2 and TRBJ2-3; 10 bases line up with TRBD1. Germline CDR1 is SNHLY and CDR2 is FYNNEI. The CDR3 covers 18 residues. V shed 10 bases and J 0 bases; nucleotides not matched to a gene: 16. CDR3 bases: TGTGCCACCCGACAGGGGGCACTCGACTACTATAGCACAGATACGCAGTATTTT. As protein: CATRQGALDYYSTDTQYF.

The chain joins TRBV5-1 to TRBJ1-1, with D tentatively TRBD1 (6 bases). Per germline, CDR1 SGHRS and CDR2 YFSETQ. V was shortened by 2 bases and J by 1 base, with 9 bases between the two germline ends. The CDR3 extends over 14 amino acids. The CDR3 spells CASSFRQANTEAFF. DNA of the CDR3: TGCGCCAGCAGCTTTCGACAGGCGAACACTGAAGCTTTCTTT.

V gene TRBV4-1 combines with J gene TRBJ1-4, with 7 nucleotides matching TRBD1. Germline trimming cut 1 base from V and 4 bases from J; bases unmatched to any gene: 6. Germline CDR1 MGHRA, CDR2 YSYEKL. The CDR3 runs to 16 residues. The DNA of the CDR3 is TGCGCCAGCAGCCAAGCCCCGGGACAGCTTAATGAAAAACTGTTTTTT. Encoded protein: CASSQAPGQLNEKLFF.

V usage is TRBV6-5 and J usage is TRBJ1-2; D perhaps matches TRBD1 (5 bases). The germline CDR1 and CDR2 sequences are MNHEY and SVGAGI. The length of the CDR3 is 15 residues. V was pared by 1 base and J by 2 bases, with 11 bases between. The CDR3 DNA sequence: TGTGCCAGCAGTTACTTCCGACAGAAAAACTATGGCTACACCTTC. Its protein is CASSYFRQKNYGYTF.

V and J are TRBV2 and TRBJ1-5, with a tentative D call TRBD1 (6 bases). This CDR3 region has 14 residues. Germline CDR1 reads SNHLY; CDR2 reads FYNNEI. The V gene lost 4 bases and the J gene lost 7 bases, with 14 bases spanning the gap. The DNA of the CDR3 is TGTGCCAGCAGTGGGGACACAGGGCAGCAGCCCCAGCATTTT. As protein: CASSGDTGQQPQHF.

The chain couples TRBV9 to TRBJ2-6; the D gene is possibly TRBD1 (6 bases). The V gene's germline CDR1 is SGDLS and CDR2 YYNGEE. V lost 3 bases and J lost 2, with 9 bases in between. The CDR3 extends over 15 amino acids. CDR3 DNA: TGTGCCAGCAGCGAAACAGGGACTGGGGCCAACGTCCTGACTTTC. Protein: CASSETGTGANVLTF.

This clone was seen only once. V usage is TRBV7-9 and J usage is TRBJ1-2, with 8 positions matching TRBD1. V shed 2 bases, J shed 4 bases, and the junction held 3 bases outside the gene matches. The CDR3 contains 14 residues. Germline lookup yields CDR1 SEHNR and CDR2 FQNEAQ (reference sequence). The CDR3 DNA sequence: TGTGCCAGCAGCTTAACAGGGGGAATCTATGGCTACACCTTC. Residues: CASSLTGGIYGYTF.

The rearrangement uses TRBV4-1 and TRBJ2-3, with 14 bases identical to TRBD2. The germline CDR1 and CDR2 sequences are MGHRA and YSYEKL. J was trimmed by 5 bases and V by 8 bases; bases with no gene match: 0. The CDR3 is 13 residues long. The chain's CDR3 is CASGTSGRDTQYF. CDR3 bases: TGCGCCAGCGGGACTAGCGGGAGAGATACGCAGTATTTT.

The rearrangement links TRBV9 to TRBJ1-2, with a possible D match to TRBD1 (6 bases). The germline V and J ends were trimmed by 0 bases and 4 bases, with 16 bases remaining between them. The CDR3 covers 16 residues. In germline, CDR1 is SGDLS, CDR2 YYNGEE. The CDR3 DNA reads as TGTGCCAGCAGCGTAGGATTAAACACAGGGCCCTATGGCTACACCTTC. This gives the protein CASSVGLNTGPYGYTF.

The rearrangement links TRBV6-1 to TRBJ1-2, with D hard to call. The CDR3 is 12 amino acids. Trimming pared 3 bases from V and 1 base from J, leaving 3 bases between. Germline V gives CDR1 MNHNS, CDR2 SASEGT. The chain's CDR3 is CASSDRNYGYTF. CDR3 sequence (DNA): TGTGCCAGCAGTGACCGTAACTATGGCTACACCTTC.